A selection of T cell receptor beta chains follows, all from one sample in a study of blood T cell repertoires in COVID-19. TCRdb's copy holds only in-frame clones and misses some; the assay was immunoSEQ multiplex PCR. The sample gives more than 250,000 clones, about 90% of which show up once; roughly 6.5% is in the top ten. Sequenced input: peripheral blood. Receptors were obtained from a man aged 18 to 30 who had recovered from COVID-19. Each CDR3 is given with its conserved first and last residue. A D gene is named only where the DNA matches it firmly. Part of the rows lack a size; the others show once, few, many or a class for expanded clones.

V gene: TRBV5-1; clone size: .; J gene: TRBJ1-4; D gene: .; CDR3 protein: CASSLLWGGGEKLFF; CDR3 DNA: TGCGCCAGCAGCTTGTTGTGGGGCGGGGGTGAAAAACTGTTTTTT
V gene: TRBV19; clone size: .; J gene: TRBJ1-5; D gene: .; CDR3 protein: CASSIVSGGRPSKPQHF; CDR3 DNA: TGTGCCAGTAGTATAGTTTCCGGGGGGCGGCCGTCAAAGCCCCAGCATTTT
V gene: TRBV4-1; clone size: .; J gene: TRBJ2-5; D gene: TRBD1; CDR3 protein: CASSPSGGPLQETQYF; CDR3 DNA: TGCGCCAGCAGCCCTTCAGGGGGCCCTCTACAAGAGACCCAGTACTTC
V gene: TRBV7-9; clone size: .; J gene: TRBJ2-1; D gene: TRBD2; CDR3 protein: CASRTGTSGGDTYNEQFF; CDR3 DNA: TGTGCCAGCCGGACCGGGACTAGCGGGGGAGACACCTACAATGAGCAGTTCTTC
V gene: TRBV15; clone size: .; J gene: TRBJ1-2; D gene: .; CDR3 protein: CATSRLIGNGYTF; CDR3 DNA: TGTGCCACCAGCAGGCTGATCGGGAATGGCTACACCTTC
V gene: TRBV4-3; clone size: .; J gene: TRBJ1-6; D gene: .; CDR3 protein: CASSQEEGLSSPLHF; CDR3 DNA: TGCGCCAGCAGCCAAGAGGAGGGGCTTAGCTCACCCCTCCACTTT
V gene: TRBV7-2; clone size: .; J gene: TRBJ2-3; D gene: .; CDR3 protein: CASSSPLASDTQYF; CDR3 DNA: TGTGCCAGCAGCTCGCCCCTAGCAAGCGATACGCAGTATTTT
V gene: TRBV27; clone size: .; J gene: TRBJ2-5; D gene: .; CDR3 protein: CASSLSRGGETQYF; CDR3 DNA: TGTGCCAGCAGTTTATCGCGGGGCGGCGAGACCCAGTACTTC
V gene: TRBV9; clone size: .; J gene: TRBJ2-6; D gene: .; CDR3 protein: CASSVGEGSGANVLTF; CDR3 DNA: TGTGCCAGCAGCGTAGGTGAGGGCTCTGGGGCCAACGTCCTGACTTTC
V gene: TRBV19; clone size: .; J gene: TRBJ2-1; D gene: .; CDR3 protein: CASSILGDEQFF; CDR3 DNA: TGTGCCAGTAGTATCTTGGGCGATGAGCAGTTCTTC
V gene: TRBV6-5; clone size: .; J gene: TRBJ1-2; D gene: .; CDR3 protein: CASSYSGNYGYTF; CDR3 DNA: TGTGCCAGCAGTTACTCGGGCAACTATGGCTACACCTTC
V gene: TRBV19; clone size: once; J gene: TRBJ1-2; D gene: .; CDR3 protein: CASSNRQGGYTF; CDR3 DNA: TGTGCCAGTAGTAACAGGCAGGGTGGCTACACCTTC
V gene: TRBV7-9; clone size: .; J gene: TRBJ2-7; D gene: TRBD1; CDR3 protein: CASSPGPGTGTYEQYF; CDR3 DNA: TGTGCCAGCAGCCCGGGTCCCGGGACAGGGACCTACGAGCAGTACTTC
V gene: TRBV5-1; clone size: .; J gene: TRBJ2-1; D gene: TRBD2; CDR3 protein: CASSLTSGATYNEQFF; CDR3 DNA: TGCGCCAGCAGCTTGACTAGCGGGGCTACCTACAATGAGCAGTTCTTC
V gene: TRBV3-1/TRBV3-2; clone size: .; J gene: TRBJ2-1; D gene: .; CDR3 protein: CASSPETADDPRDYNEQFF; CDR3 DNA: TGTGCCAGCAGCCCCGAGACAGCCGACGACCCGCGGGACTACAATGAGCAGTTCTTC
V gene: TRBV19; clone size: once; J gene: TRBJ2-1; D gene: TRBD1; CDR3 protein: CASSQGGTSSYNEQFF; CDR3 DNA: TGTGCCAGTTCCCAAGGGGGCACTAGCTCCTACAATGAGCAGTTCTTC
V gene: TRBV27; clone size: .; J gene: TRBJ2-5; D gene: TRBD1; CDR3 protein: CASSPDREQTQYF; CDR3 DNA: TGTGCCAGCAGTCCAGACAGGGAGCAGACCCAGTACTTC
V gene: TRBV5-1; clone size: .; J gene: TRBJ1-1; D gene: .; CDR3 protein: CASAIGSYTEAFF; CDR3 DNA: TGCGCCAGCGCTATTGGGAGCTACACTGAAGCTTTCTTT
V gene: TRBV30; clone size: .; J gene: TRBJ2-5; D gene: .; CDR3 protein: CAWSVLGRGWDQETQYF; CDR3 DNA: TGTGCCTGGAGTGTACTCGGGAGAGGGTGGGACCAAGAGACCCAGTACTTC
V gene: TRBV5-1; clone size: once; J gene: TRBJ2-5; D gene: .; CDR3 protein: CASSNPDRTGETQYF; CDR3 DNA: TGCGCCAGCAGCAATCCTGACAGGACTGGAGAGACCCAGTACTTC
V gene: TRBV29-1; clone size: .; J gene: TRBJ1-2; D gene: .; CDR3 protein: CSVEDRGGGGYYGYTF; CDR3 DNA: TGCAGCGTTGAAGACCGCGGGGGGGGCGGATACTATGGCTACACCTTC
V gene: TRBV4-1; clone size: once; J gene: TRBJ2-2; D gene: .; CDR3 protein: CASSQRLSGTSNTGELFF; CDR3 DNA: TGCGCCAGCAGCCAACGCCTTTCCGGGACATCGAACACCGGGGAGCTGTTTTTT
V gene: TRBV6-1; clone size: .; J gene: TRBJ1-2; D gene: .; CDR3 protein: CASSEYERGPYGYTF; CDR3 DNA: TGTGCCAGCAGTGAATATGAGCGGGGCCCCTATGGCTACACCTTC